These 32 T cell receptor beta chains were sequenced from one sample in a study of beta chain features in type 1 diabetes. Study outcomes and limitations: When Type 1 diabetes patients were examined, their TCRB CDR3s proved moderately but significantly shorter in all four CD4+ subsets.

The whole isolated RNA underwent reverse transcription, so sequencing captured expressed TCRB transcripts. Libraries were prepared by immunoSEQ multiplex PCR; TCRdb keeps only in-frame clonotypes and omits some of them. The sample has approximately 730,000 clones; under 15% are singletons. Antigens for these TCRs are unknown. The sample consisted of naive CD4+ T cells from blood. Receptor source: a man aged 18 to 30 with type 1 diabetes.

The chain combines TRBV30 with TRBJ1-6; TRBD1 aligns across 9 bases. Germline-derived CDR1 and CDR2 are GTSNPN and SVGIG (reference sequence). The CDR3 loop spans 15 amino acids. Germline trimming cut 2 bases from V and 8 bases from J; bases unmatched to any gene: 7. The CDR3 DNA is TGTGCCTGGAGTAATACCGGGACAGGGTATTCACCCCTCCACTTT. Protein: CAWSNTGTGYSPLHF.

This clone has only a few counts. The V and J genes are TRBV7-8 and TRBJ1-2, with TRBD1 matching over 7 bases. Per the germline V gene, CDR1 is SGHVS and CDR2 is FQNEAQ. This CDR3 has 15 amino acids. V lost 6 bases to trimming and J lost 1 base; unmatched junction nucleotides: 8. The CDR3 DNA sequence: TGTGCCAGCAGACCGACAGGGAATGTTAACTATGGCTACACCTTC. Translating gives CASRPTGNVNYGYTF.

This clone came up a few times. The rearrangement joins TRBV6-5 to TRBJ1-4; 8 positions agree with TRBD1. There are 16 residues in the CDR3. The germline gives CDR1 MNHEY, CDR2 SVGAGI. V was clipped by 2 bases and J by 8 bases; unmatched bases: 10. The CDR3 loop is CASSYGGTGRREKLFF. The CDR3 DNA reads as TGTGCCAGCAGTTACGGAGGGACAGGCAGGAGGGAAAAACTGTTTTTT.

This clone was seen more than once but under ten times. The chain couples TRBV5-6 to TRBJ2-7; 9 bases align to TRBD1. The germline gives CDR1 SGHDT, CDR2 YYEEEE. This CDR3 comprises 14 residues. The V gene end was trimmed by 4 bases and the J gene end by 2 bases; junction bases not matched to a gene: 4. CDR3 in DNA: TGTGCCAGCAGCCTCGGGGACAGGGCCTACGAGCAGTACTTC. Encoded protein: CASSLGDRAYEQYF.

V usage is TRBV11-3 and J usage is TRBJ2-7, with 10 bases lining up with TRBD1. Germline-derived CDR1 and CDR2 are SGHNT and YENEEA. The CDR3 has 14 residues. V shed 5 bases and J 3 bases; nucleotides not matched to a gene: 4. The CDR3: CASSRGTGVYEQYF. The CDR3 DNA follows: TGTGCCAGCAGCCGCGGGACAGGGGTCTACGAGCAGTACTTC.

In this sample, this clone turned up a few times. The rearrangement joins TRBV7-3 to TRBJ2-6; 7 bases align to TRBD1. The CDR3 is made up of 15 amino acids. CDR1 SGHTA and CDR2 FQGTGA come from the germline V gene. V shed 5 bases, J shed 2 bases, and the junction held 3 bases outside the gene matches. This CDR3 reads CASSLTGTGANVLTF. CDR3 DNA: TGTGCCAGCAGCCTGACAGGGACTGGGGCCAACGTCCTGACTTTC.

A few counts support this clone. V gene TRBV6-5 combines with J gene TRBJ2-6, with 7 bases that match TRBD1. Per germline, CDR1 MNHEY and CDR2 SVGAGI. The CDR3 is made up of 15 amino acids. Trimming cost V 6 bases and J 2 bases; bases outside gene matches: 4. The DNA for the CDR3 is TGTGCCAGCAGATGGGGGACAGCTGGGGCCAACGTCCTGACTTTC. Protein sequence: CASRWGTAGANVLTF.

In its sample, this clone was seen a few times. This rearrangement joins TRBV25-1 to TRBJ2-6; D not certain. With 5 bases removed from V and 1 base from J, the gap between germline ends came to 9 bases. Germline V gene data show CDR1 as MGHDK and CDR2 as SYGVNS. The CDR3 is made up of 15 amino acids. The CDR3 DNA reads TGTGCCAGCAGTTTAGATACGTCTGGGGCCAACGTCCTGACTTTC. Its translation is CASSLDTSGANVLTF.

V usage is TRBV13 and J usage is TRBJ2-1, with TRBD2 identical over 9 bases. Trimming cost V 6 bases and J 7 bases; bases outside gene matches: 7. CDR1 is PRHDT and CDR2 is FYEKMQ in the germline V gene (reference sequence). The CDR3 extends over 14 amino acids. The chain's CDR3 is CASRRAGGRNEQFF. The CDR3 DNA is TGTGCCAGCAGACGAGCGGGGGGTAGGAATGAGCAGTTCTTC. The variable domain in full, completed from reference TRBV13 and TRBJ2-1, reads AAGVIQSPRHLIKEKRETATLKCYPIPRHDTVYWYQQGPGQDPQFLISFYEKMQSDKGSIPDRFSAQQFSDYHSELNMSSLELGDSALYFCASRRAGGRNEQFFGPGTRLTVL.

This clone has just a few counts. J is TRBJ1-6 and V is TRBV6-6; D gene unclear. V lost 5 bases and J 9 bases, leaving 11 bases between the germline ends. Germline V lookup: CDR1 MNHNY, CDR2 SVGAGI (reference sequence). The CDR3 has 13 residues. CDR3 coding DNA: TGTGCCAGCAGTGAGAGGGAAGGTTCACCCCTCCACTTT. Residues: CASSEREGSPLHF.

With respect to this clone: Other nucleotide sequences in the sample specify the same CDR3. CDR3 in amino acids: CASSSGQTNTEAFF. CDR3 nucleotides: TGCGCCAGCAGCTCCGGACAGACGAACACTGAAGCTTTCTTT. The chain is built from TRBV5-1 and TRBJ1-1; possibly TRBD1 for D (6 bases). The CDR3 is 14 amino acids. V was clipped by 3 bases and J by 1 base, with 10 bases between them. Germline lookup yields CDR1 SGHRS and CDR2 YFSETQ.

This clone was seen a handful of times. The rearrangement joins TRBV6-6 to TRBJ1-2; D is possibly TRBD1 (6 bases). Trimming shortened V by 7 bases and J by 3 bases, and 15 bases separated the two germline ends. The CDR3 contains 14 residues. Per the germline V gene, CDR1 is MNHNY and CDR2 is SVGAGI (reference sequence). The CDR3 protein is CASTKPTGDYGYTF. The CDR3 DNA follows: TGTGCCAGCACCAAACCGACAGGAGACTATGGCTACACCTTC.

The chain couples TRBV7-9 to TRBJ1-1; unclear D gene. Trimming cost V 1 base and J 4 bases, with 10 bases left between them. CDR1 SEHNR and CDR2 FQNEAQ come from the germline V gene (reference sequence). The CDR3 runs 14 residues. The CDR3 here is CASSLGVGSTEAFF. CDR3 in DNA: TGTGCCAGCAGCTTAGGCGTAGGGTCCACTGAAGCTTTCTTT.

The chain carries TRBV2 and TRBJ2-6; a weak D match, TRBD1 (5 bases). The germline V gene has CDR1 SNHLY and CDR2 FYNNEI. Trimming took off 9 bases at V and 0 bases at J, with 9 bases between the two ends. The CDR3 extends over 14 amino acids. This chain's CDR3 is CASRGLSGANVLTF. The CDR3 DNA sequence: TGTGCCAGTAGGGGCCTCTCTGGGGCCAACGTCCTGACTTTC.

This clone was seen more than once but under ten times. The genes are TRBV10-1 and TRBJ1-1, with D possibly being TRBD1 (5 bases). Trimming cost V 11 bases and J 7 bases, with 23 bases left between them. This CDR3 comprises 14 residues. Germline V gene lookup returns CDR1 WNHNN and CDR2 SYGVQD (reference sequence). CDR3 nucleotide sequence: TGCGCCGGACCCCAGGGACCTTGGGACGGTGAAGCTTTCTTT. As protein: CAGPQGPWDGEAFF.

Remarks on this clone: In the same sample, other DNA sequences code for this CDR3. The rearrangement uses TRBV5-1 and TRBJ2-5; D is ambiguous. Trimming took off 4 bases at V and 1 base at J, with 5 bases between the two ends. This CDR3 contains 12 residues. Per the germline V gene, CDR1 is SGHRS and CDR2 is YFSETQ. In DNA, the CDR3 is TGCGCCAGCAGCAGCACCCAAGAGACCCAGTACTTC. Translation gives CASSSTQETQYF.

This rearrangement joins TRBV19 to TRBJ1-5, with TRBD1 as a possible D gene (5 bases). Germline V CDR1 and CDR2: LNHDA, SQIVND (reference sequence). V shed 7 bases and J shed 9 bases, with 19 bases lying between them. This CDR3 spans 14 amino acids. The DNA of the CDR3 is TGTGCCAGTACGGGGGGGACGGAGGCCCGGCCCCAGCATTTT. Its protein product is CASTGGTEARPQHF. The entire variable domain, with the rest obtained from reference TRBV19 and TRBJ1-5, is as follows: DGGITQSPKYLFRKEGQNVTLSCEQNLNHDAMYWYRQDPGQGLRLIYYSQIVNDFQKGDIAEGYSVSREKKESFPLTVTSAQKNPTAFYLCASTGGTEARPQHFGDGTRLSIL.

This chain joins TRBV5-1 and TRBJ2-5; TRBD2 is a possible D gene (6 bases). The V end lost 4 bases, the J end lost 5 bases, and 15 bases lay between the germline ends. Germline values: CDR1 SGHRS, CDR2 YFSETQ. The length of the CDR3 is 14 residues. The CDR3 sequence: CASSPDGGRETQYF. CDR3 DNA: TGCGCCAGCAGCCCAGACGGGGGAAGGGAGACCCAGTACTTC. Full variable domain (outside the CDR3, taken from reference TRBV5-1 and TRBJ2-5): KAGVTQTPRYLIKTRGQQVTLSCSPISGHRSVSWYQQTPGQGLQFLFEYFSETQRNKGNFPGRFSGRQFSNSRSEMNVSTLELGDSALYLCASSPDGGRETQYFGPGTRLLVL.

J is TRBJ1-5 and V is TRBV30; D gene unclear. CDR1 is GTSNPN, CDR2 SVGIG, per germline (reference sequence). Trimming removed 3 bases at V and 1 base at J, with 13 bases between. The CDR3 is 15 residues long. The CDR3 is CAWSAETLSNQPQHF. The CDR3 region has the DNA TGTGCCTGGAGCGCGGAAACTCTAAGCAATCAGCCCCAGCATTTT.

This clone occurred a few times. CDR3 residues: CASSEALRGPNNSPLHF. CDR3 bases: TGTGCCAGCAGTGAAGCGCTTCGGGGACCCAATAATTCACCCCTCCACTTT. V and J are TRBV6-1 and TRBJ1-6; tentative D call: TRBD1 (5 bases). CDR3 length equals 17 residues. Germline V gene data show CDR1 as MNHNS and CDR2 as SASEGT. V was pared by 0 bases and J by 5 bases, with 14 bases between.

J is TRBJ1-1 and V is TRBV29-1; perhaps TRBD1 as D (5 bases). This CDR3 comprises 13 residues. Germline CDR1 SQVTM, CDR2 ANQGSEA. Deletions cut 1 base from V and 4 bases from J, with 10 bases between. This CDR3 is CSVEGRVGTEAFF. For the CDR3, the DNA is TGCAGCGTTGAAGGCAGGGTTGGCACTGAAGCTTTCTTT.

J is TRBJ2-3 and V is TRBV29-1, with D tentatively TRBD2 (5 bases). The germline CDR1 and CDR2 sequences are SQVTM and ANQGSEA. V shed 4 bases and J shed 0 bases, with 14 bases lying between them. The CDR3 covers 15 residues. CDR3 region: CSVADYLPSTDTQYF. CDR3 in DNA: TGCAGCGTTGCCGACTATTTACCTAGCACAGATACGCAGTATTTT.

The gene calls are TRBV30 and TRBJ2-3; D unresolved. Trimming stripped 2 bases from V and 1 base from J, with 10 bases between. Germline V gene lookup returns CDR1 GTSNPN and CDR2 SVGIG (reference sequence). This CDR3 is built from 14 residues. DNA for the CDR3: TGTGCCTGGAGTATTAAGGGCGGCACAGATACGCAGTATTTT. Residues: CAWSIKGGTDTQYF.

This chain uses TRBV6-5 with TRBJ2-7; maybe TRBD2 (5 bases). In germline, CDR1 is MNHEY, CDR2 SVGAGI. V was cut by 7 bases and J by 6 bases, with 10 bases left in between. This CDR3 has 11 amino acids. CDR3: CASMEGGEQYF. CDR3 DNA: TGTGCCAGCATGGAAGGAGGCGAGCAGTACTTC.

This clone was detected a few times. The chain combines TRBV5-4 with TRBJ1-1; weak D call: TRBD1 (5 bases). This CDR3 comprises 16 residues. CDR1 is SGHNT, CDR2 YYREEE, per germline (reference sequence). The V gene lost 4 bases and the J gene lost 0 bases, with 16 bases spanning the gap. CDR3 sequence (DNA): TGTGCCAGCAGCCGATCAGGGTCCCGCGTGAACACTGAAGCTTTCTTT. Protein product: CASSRSGSRVNTEAFF.

There are a few counts of this clone. This chain connects TRBV2 to TRBJ2-3; TRBD2 is a possible D gene (5 bases). Trimming pared 1 base from V and 4 bases from J, leaving 9 bases between. CDR3 length: 14 amino acids. Germline V CDR1 and CDR2: SNHLY, FYNNEI. CDR3 sequence: CASSEGLASDTQYF. The CDR3 bases are TGTGCCAGCAGTGAAGGGCTAGCATCAGATACGCAGTATTTT. Full variable domain (remainder filled in from reference TRBV2 and TRBJ2-3): EPEVTQTPSHQVTQMGQEVILRCVPISNHLYFYWYRQILGQKVEFLVSFYNNEISEKSEIFDDQFSVERPDGSNFTLKIRSTKLEDSAMYFCASSEGLASDTQYFGPGTRLTVL.

The chain employs TRBV15 and TRBJ1-4; 9 nucleotides agree with TRBD1. The germline CDR1 and CDR2 sequences are LNHNV and YYDKDF (reference sequence). The CDR3 totals 15 residues. The V and J ends lost 3 bases and 6 bases, in that order; junction bases with no gene match: 5. The CDR3 here is CATSRGQGRDEKLFF. CDR3 bases: TGTGCCACCAGCAGGGGACAGGGTCGCGATGAAAAACTGTTTTTT.

This clone turned up a few times. Other DNA variants within this sample encode the same CDR3. The rearrangement uses TRBV18 and TRBJ2-7; D not certain. Per germline, CDR1 KGHSH and CDR2 LQKENI. The V end lost 3 bases, the J end lost 4 bases, and 10 bases lay between the germline ends. This CDR3 has 13 amino acids. The CDR3 spells CASSPGTSYEQYF. The CDR3 DNA follows: TGTGCCAGCTCACCCGGCACCTCTTACGAGCAGTACTTC.

This clone was seen a handful of times. Other DNA variants within this sample encode the same CDR3. The rearrangement joins TRBV29-1 to TRBJ2-4; D is ambiguous. CDR3 length: 14 residues. Germline CDR1 and CDR2: SQVTM and ANQGSEA. V dropped 1 base and J dropped 0 bases, with 7 bases sitting between them. The DNA of the CDR3 is TGCAGCGTTGAAGCCCGGTTAGCCAAAAACATTCAGTACTTC. It encodes CSVEARLAKNIQYF.

Points on this clone: Other DNA sequences within the sample encode an identical CDR3. This chain connects TRBV30 to TRBJ1-1; D is undetermined. Germline values: CDR1 GTSNPN, CDR2 SVGIG (reference sequence). V was cut by 0 bases and J by 5 bases, with 4 bases left in between. The CDR3 spans 11 residues. The CDR3 sequence is CAWSVGTEAFF. CDR3 DNA: TGTGCCTGGAGTGTAGGTACTGAAGCTTTCTTT. Variable domain in full (rest from reference TRBV30 and TRBJ1-1): SQTIHQWPATLVQPVGSPLSLECTVEGTSNPNLYWYRQAAGRGLQLLFYSVGIGQISSEVPQNLSASRPQDRQFILSSKKLLLSDSGFYLCAWSVGTEAFFGQGTRLTVV.

V and J are TRBV7-2 and TRBJ2-5; weak D call: TRBD1 (5 bases). CDR3 length equals 15 residues. V lost 7 bases, J lost 5 bases, and 20 bases lay in between. The V gene's germline CDR1 is SGHTA and CDR2 FQGNSA. The CDR3 DNA follows: TGTGCCAGCATCAGGGCACCGAACTTAGGGGAGACCCAGTACTTC. It specifies CASIRAPNLGETQYF.

The rearrangement uses TRBV19 and TRBJ2-3, with no clear D. The CDR3 runs 14 residues. V dropped 4 bases and J dropped 2 bases, with 10 bases sitting between them. CDR1 is LNHDA, CDR2 SQIVND, per germline (reference sequence). CDR3 nucleotides: TGTGCCAGTAGTACGGGTCATCCCACAGATACGCAGTATTTT. The encoded protein is CASSTGHPTDTQYF.